The 28 T cell receptor beta chains listed next were all sequenced from one sample in a study of blood T cell repertoires in COVID-19. Assay used: immunoSEQ multiplex PCR; TCRdb lists only in-frame clones, some missing. The table includes over 55,000 clones, roughly 87% detected once. The sample consisted of peripheral blood. The source of these receptors is a woman of 80 years or more with COVID-19, enrolled during active disease.

The chain joins TRBV6-5 to TRBJ2-1; 8 positions match TRBD2. The V and J ends lost 6 bases and 3 bases, in that order; junction bases with no gene match: 7. The CDR3 covers 15 residues. The germline V gene has CDR1 MNHEY and CDR2 SVGAGI. The CDR3 region has the DNA TGTGCCAGCAGCAGCTCGGGACTAGGCTACAATGAGCAGTTCTTC. Translating it yields CASSSSGLGYNEQFF.

This clone was observed once. CDR3 sequence reads: CASSRLDTGRAFF. The DNA for the CDR3 is TGTGCCAGCAGCCGTCTGGACACGGGTCGGGCTTTCTTT. This chain links TRBV3-1 (or the pseudogene TRBV3-2) with TRBJ1-1; possibly TRBD1 for D (5 bases). Germline V gives CDR1 LGHDT, CDR2 YNNKEL (reference sequence). The V and J ends lost 4 bases and 11 bases respectively, with 17 bases between them. The CDR3 is made up of 13 amino acids.

The chain recombines TRBV19 with TRBJ1-2; D perhaps matches TRBD1 (6 bases). This CDR3 region has 15 residues. Germline CDR1 LNHDA, CDR2 SQIVND (reference sequence). V was clipped by 7 bases and J by 4 bases, with 19 bases between them. The CDR3 DNA reads TGTGCCAGTACCGTCCAGGACAGAGGAACCTATGGCTACACCTTC. Protein sequence: CASTVQDRGTYGYTF.

The J gene is TRBJ1-2, the V gene TRBV12-3 or TRBV12-4, with D maybe TRBD1 (5 bases). The CDR3 loop spans 13 amino acids. The V and J ends lost 9 bases and 7 bases respectively, with 18 bases between them. The CDR3 protein is CASSPQGGFGYTF. The CDR3 nucleotides read TGTGCCAGTAGTCCGCAGGGAGGGTTTGGCTACACCTTC.

The J gene is TRBJ2-5, the V gene TRBV15, with 16 bases matching TRBD2. Germline CDR1 and CDR2: LNHNV and YYDKDF (reference sequence). The CDR3 consists of 15 residues. The junction had 1 base not matched to a gene; V was cut back by 5 bases and J by 4 bases. The CDR3 is CATSGTSGGVETQYF. The DNA for the CDR3 is TGTGCCACCAGCGGGACTAGCGGGGGGGTAGAGACCCAGTACTTC. Full variable domain (outside the CDR3, taken from reference TRBV15 and TRBJ2-5): DAMVIQNPRYQVTQFGKPVTLSCSQTLNHNVMYWYQQKSSQAPKLLFHYYDKDFNNEADTPDNFQSRRPNTSFCFLDIRSPGLGDTAMYLCATSGTSGGVETQYFGPGTRLLVL.

The chain is built from TRBV18 and TRBJ2-6; 12 bases line up with TRBD1. This CDR3 is 19 amino acids long. The junction had 8 bases not matched to a gene; V was cut back by 3 bases and J by 2 bases. Germline V gene sequence: CDR1 KGHSH, CDR2 LQKENI. The CDR3 here is CASSPRDRGLFTGANVLTF. The CDR3 region has the DNA TGTGCCAGCTCACCGCGGGACAGGGGGCTTTTTACTGGGGCCAACGTCCTGACTTTC. Together with reference TRBV18 and TRBJ2-6, the CDR3 gives the full variable domain: NAGVMQNPRHLVRRRGQEARLRCSPMKGHSHVYWYRQLPEEGLKFMVYLQKENIIDESGMPKERFSAEFPKEGPSILRIQQVVRGDSAAYFCASSPRDRGLFTGANVLTFGAGSRLTVL.

V usage is TRBV30 and J usage is TRBJ1-5; D ambiguous. Deletions cut 0 bases from V and 2 bases from J, with 5 bases between. CDR3 length equals 13 residues. Germline V gene sequence: CDR1 GTSNPN, CDR2 SVGIG (reference sequence). CDR3 protein: CAWSVLGNQPQHF. CDR3 in DNA: TGTGCCTGGAGTGTACTGGGCAATCAGCCCCAGCATTTT.

This chain connects TRBV5-6 to TRBJ1-2, with 7 bases aligning to TRBD1. After removal of 4 bases from V and 5 bases from J, the junction contained 14 bases not matched to a gene. The CDR3 is made up of 16 amino acids. Germline loops: CDR1 SGHDT, CDR2 YYEEEE. CDR3 in amino acids: CASSTRTGSFNYGYTF. CDR3 DNA sequence: TGTGCCAGCAGCACCCGGACAGGCTCTTTCAATTATGGCTACACCTTC. Variable domain in full (rest from reference TRBV5-6 and TRBJ1-2): DAGVTQSPTHLIKTRGQQVTLRCSPKSGHDTVSWYQQALGQGPQFIFQYYEEEERQRGNFPDRFSGHQFPNYSSELNVNALLLGDSALYLCASSTRTGSFNYGYTFGSGTRLTVV.

V usage is TRBV3-1 (or the pseudogene TRBV3-2) and J usage is TRBJ2-5; TRBD2 aligns across 11 bases. With 2 bases clipped from V and 3 bases from J, the junction kept 8 bases outside the gene matches. Germline V gene lookup returns CDR1 LGHDT and CDR2 YNNKEL (reference sequence). This CDR3 is 17 amino acids long. The CDR3 nucleotides read TGTGCCAGCAGCCAACTAGCGGGGGGCACCACTAAAGAGACCCAGTACTTC. Its translation: CASSQLAGGTTKETQYF.

The chain uses TRBV4-2 and TRBJ1-5, with D possibly matching TRBD1 (5 bases). From germline, CDR1 is LGHNA and CDR2 YNFKEQ. This CDR3 is built from 15 residues. V was pared by 0 bases and J by 6 bases, with 12 bases between. CDR3 loop: CASSQDAGGSQPQHF. CDR3 DNA sequence: TGTGCCAGCAGCCAAGATGCGGGGGGAAGTCAGCCCCAGCATTTT.

The gene calls are TRBV6-6 and TRBJ2-3; possible D gene TRBD2, 7 bases. The germline V gene encodes CDR1 MNHNY and CDR2 SVGAGI (reference sequence). The CDR3 consists of 13 residues. V gave up 6 bases and J gave up 6 bases, with 13 bases separating them. CDR3 region: CASRRRGADTQYF. CDR3 bases: TGTGCCAGCAGGAGACGGGGGGCCGATACGCAGTATTTT.

The chain couples TRBV9 to TRBJ1-2, with 7 bases that match TRBD1. Germline V CDR1 and CDR2: SGDLS, YYNGEE. The CDR3 has 15 residues. The trim removed 0 bases at V and 5 bases at J, leaving 7 bases unmatched. The CDR3 sequence: CASSVVEGASYGYTF. DNA of the CDR3: TGTGCCAGCAGCGTAGTGGAGGGGGCGTCATATGGCTACACCTTC.

The chain employs TRBV4-1 and TRBJ2-3; D unresolved. Germline-derived CDR1 and CDR2 are MGHRA and YSYEKL. This CDR3 has 15 amino acids. Deletions cut 0 bases from V and 0 bases from J, with 7 bases between. The CDR3 region is CASSQEMASTDTQYF. The CDR3 DNA sequence: TGCGCCAGCAGCCAAGAGATGGCAAGCACAGATACGCAGTATTTT.

The V call is TRBV5-5, the J call TRBJ2-1, with 9 bases fitting TRBD2. The CDR3 runs to 15 residues. The germline V gene encodes CDR1 SGHKS and CDR2 YYEKEE (reference sequence). J lost 4 bases, V lost 1 base, and 3 bases had no gene match. CDR3 coding DNA: TGTGCCAGCAGCTTGCGGGCGGGGGGGTACAATGAGCAGTTCTTC. This sequence encodes CASSLRAGGYNEQFF. The full variable domain, its missing parts supplied by reference TRBV5-5 and TRBJ2-1, is DAGVTQSPTHLIKTRGQQVTLRCSPISGHKSVSWYQQVLGQGPQFIFQYYEKEERGRGNFPDRFSARQFPNYSSELNVNALLLGDSALYLCASSLRAGGYNEQFFGPGTRLTVL.

The J gene is TRBJ1-2, the V gene TRBV15; no clear D. The CDR3 consists of 12 residues. Germline-derived CDR1 and CDR2 are LNHNV and YYDKDF (reference sequence). Trimming shortened V by 0 bases and J by 14 bases, and 13 bases separated the two germline ends. The CDR3 DNA reads as TGTGCCACCAGCAGAGATTCGGAGGGTGGAACCTTC. Its protein is CATSRDSEGGTF. The variable domain in full, with the rest retrieved from reference TRBV15 and TRBJ1-2, is DAMVIQNPRYQVTQFGKPVTLSCSQTLNHNVMYWYQQKSSQAPKLLFHYYDKDFNNEADTPDNFQSRRPNTSFCFLDIRSPGLGDTAMYLCATSRDSEGGTFGSGTRLTVV.

The chain carries TRBV7-2 and TRBJ1-3; 9 bases align to TRBD1. V shed 5 bases and J 1 base; nucleotides not matched to a gene: 9. Germline CDR1 SGHTA, CDR2 FQGNSA. The CDR3 runs to 17 residues. CDR3 loop: CASSVLIQGASGNTIYF. CDR3 coding DNA: TGTGCCAGCAGCGTTCTAATACAGGGGGCTTCTGGAAACACCATATATTTT.

There are a few counts of this clone. This chain connects TRBV29-1 to TRBJ2-7; D might be TRBD1 (5 bases). Deletions cut 8 bases from V and 6 bases from J, with 14 bases between. Germline CDR1 SQVTM, CDR2 ANQGSEA. This CDR3 has 11 residues. Written as DNA, the CDR3 is TGCAGCTGTACAGGTTCCGGCGAGCAGTACTTC. Residues: CSCTGSGEQYF.

The chain has TRBV5-1 and TRBJ2-2; D call uncertain. Trimming pared 5 bases from V and 2 bases from J, leaving 10 bases between. The CDR3 sequence is 14 residues long. Germline CDR1 reads SGHRS; CDR2 reads YFSETQ. The CDR3 bases are TGCGCCAGCAGTTTAGACATAAACACCGGGGAGCTGTTTTTT. Protein sequence: CASSLDINTGELFF.

The rearrangement joins TRBV27 to TRBJ2-1, with 8 bases identical to TRBD1. Losses at the gene ends were 3 bases for V and 2 bases for J; bases not matched to a gene: 3. Germline-derived CDR1 and CDR2 are MNHEY and SMNVEV (reference sequence). The CDR3 is 15 amino acids. The CDR3 protein is CASSLRDRPYNEQFF. The DNA of the CDR3 is TGTGCCAGCAGTTTGCGGGACAGGCCCTACAATGAGCAGTTCTTC.

The chain links TRBV18 to TRBJ1-1, with TRBD1 matching 7 bases. This CDR3 has 14 residues. V lost 5 bases, J lost 2 bases, and 5 bases stayed unmatched. From germline, CDR1 is KGHSH and CDR2 LQKENI. The CDR3: CASSDRVLNTEAFF. The CDR3 nucleotides are TGTGCCAGCTCAGACAGGGTTCTAAACACTGAAGCTTTCTTT.

This clone was picked up one time. The rearrangement links TRBV29-1 to TRBJ2-7; D may be TRBD1 (6 bases). Germline CDR1 is SQVTM and CDR2 is ANQGSEA. V was cut by 4 bases and J by 7 bases, with 20 bases left in between. The CDR3 is made up of 14 amino acids. As DNA, the CDR3 is TGCAGCGTTGTTCTAGGGCAGGGGTTGTGGGAGCAGTACTTC. Protein: CSVVLGQGLWEQYF.

The chain joins TRBV5-4 to TRBJ2-7, with 10 bases lining up with TRBD1. J gave up 7 bases and V 2 bases, and 6 bases lay outside the gene matches. Per germline, CDR1 SGHNT and CDR2 YYREEE (reference sequence). This CDR3 is 14 amino acids long. The CDR3 here is CASSLPGTGVEQYF. The CDR3 DNA is TGTGCCAGCAGCTTACCCGGGACAGGGGTTGAGCAGTACTTC.

V and J are TRBV7-2 and TRBJ2-7, with TRBD2 identical over 7 bases. Germline V gene data show CDR1 as SGHTA and CDR2 as FQGNSA. The CDR3 is 14 residues long. J gave up 4 bases and V 5 bases, and 8 bases lay outside the gene matches. The CDR3 bases are TGTGCCAGCAGCACCGGCGGGGGTCGGTACGAGCAGTACTTC. This sequence encodes CASSTGGGRYEQYF. Combining the CDR3 with reference TRBV7-2 and TRBJ2-7 gives the whole variable domain GAGVSQSPSNKVTEKGKDVELRCDPISGHTALYWYRQSLGQGLEFLIYFQGNSAPDKSGLPSDRFSAERTGGSVSTLTIQRTQQEDSAVYLCASSTGGGRYEQYFGPGTRLTVT.

The rearrangement uses TRBV2 and TRBJ2-1, with 8 nucleotides matching TRBD2. V lost 3 bases and J lost 2; bases outside the gene matches: 6. CDR1 and CDR2 from the germline V gene are SNHLY and FYNNEI. The CDR3 extends over 16 amino acids. CDR3 DNA: TGTGCCAGCAGTGATGAGGGACTAGTCCCCTACAATGAGCAGTTCTTC. Encoded protein: CASSDEGLVPYNEQFF.

The gene calls are TRBV6-5 and TRBJ1-1, with D perhaps matching TRBD1 (6 bases). The CDR3 runs 14 residues. Trimming stripped 7 bases from V and 0 bases from J, with 12 bases between. Germline V lookup: CDR1 MNHEY, CDR2 SVGAGI. CDR3 loop: CASMMGALNTEAFF. The CDR3, as DNA: TGTGCCAGCATGATGGGGGCACTGAACACTGAAGCTTTCTTT.

This clone was seen once. The chain combines TRBV6-5 with TRBJ1-1; 10 bases map to TRBD1. Germline assignment: CDR1 MNHEY and CDR2 SVGAGI. The CDR3 is 16 residues long. With V trimmed by 4 bases and J by 5 bases, 10 bases remained unmatched. Here the CDR3 DNA reads TGTGCCAGCAGTTTCCGGTCGACAGGGGGCTGGACTGAAGCTTTCTTT. Translation gives CASSFRSTGGWTEAFF.

The gene calls are TRBV30 and TRBJ1-6; D is possibly TRBD1 (6 bases). Germline V gene data show CDR1 as GTSNPN and CDR2 as SVGIG (reference sequence). This CDR3 has 16 amino acids. Deletions cut 5 bases from V and 0 bases from J, with 14 bases between. The CDR3 loop is CAWGDIESSYNSPLHF. CDR3 DNA sequence: TGTGCCTGGGGGGACATAGAAAGCTCCTATAATTCACCCCTCCACTTT.

V gene TRBV29-1 combines with J gene TRBJ1-3; TRBD1 matches 8 bases. Unmatched junction bases numbered 6, after V lost 7 bases and J lost 1 base. CDR3 size: 14 residues. CDR1 is SQVTM and CDR2 is ANQGSEA in the germline V gene. CDR3 DNA sequence: TGCAGCGGGATGGACAGGGCGTCTGGAAACACCATATATTTT. Translating it yields CSGMDRASGNTIYF.